These T cell receptor beta chains were read from a single sample in a study of cytomegalovirus exposure and HLA in healthy donors. Clones were sequenced by immunoSEQ multiplex PCR, and TCRdb holds only the in-frame ones, with some missing. The sample includes a few hundred thousand clones, 80% to 90% of them seen just once. The sample consisted of PBMCs. These receptors were taken from a man aged 25-45 years in good health and CMV-seronegative. Each CDR3 is given with its conserved first and last residue. Each record gives: CDR3 DNA, CDR3 protein, V gene, J gene, clone size, D gene, CDR3 length. D genes are given only for firm matches. Only part of the rows carry a size: once, few, many, or a class if the clone is expanded.

cdr3_nt: TGTTCCAGCATCGATGGGGGGTTTAGCACAGATACGCAGTATTTT
cdr3_aa: CSSIDGGFSTDTQYF
v_call: TRBV7-9
j_call: TRBJ2-3
clone_size: -
d_call: -
cdr3_length: 15

cdr3_nt: TGTGCCAGCAGTTTAAGGGGGCAGACCTACGAGCAGTACTTC
cdr3_aa: CASSLRGQTYEQYF
v_call: TRBV27
j_call: TRBJ2-7
clone_size: -
d_call: TRBD1
cdr3_length: 14

cdr3_nt: TGCGCCAGCAGACCGAGGGTAATAGAAGGCTACACCTTC
cdr3_aa: CASRPRVIEGYTF
v_call: TRBV5-1
j_call: TRBJ1-2
clone_size: few
d_call: -
cdr3_length: 13

cdr3_nt: TGTGCCAGCAGCCCCAGCTCGGCGGGGGCCCTAGATACGCAGTATTTT
cdr3_aa: CASSPSSAGALDTQYF
v_call: TRBV9
j_call: TRBJ2-3
clone_size: once
d_call: -
cdr3_length: 16

cdr3_nt: TGTGCCAGTAGTCTATCAGGGCCCAAGGCGGGGACCGGGGAGCTGTTTTTT
cdr3_aa: CASSLSGPKAGTGELFF
v_call: TRBV19
j_call: TRBJ2-2
clone_size: -
d_call: -
cdr3_length: 17

cdr3_nt: TGTGCCAGCAGCTTAGAAGAGGGAGGCAGGGCGTACACCGGGGAGCTGTTTTTT
cdr3_aa: CASSLEEGGRAYTGELFF
v_call: TRBV7-9
j_call: TRBJ2-2
clone_size: -
d_call: -
cdr3_length: 18

cdr3_nt: TGTGCCAGCTCGGAGACAGGAAGCGGCACCGGGGAGCTGTTTTTT
cdr3_aa: CASSETGSGTGELFF
v_call: TRBV18
j_call: TRBJ2-2
clone_size: -
d_call: -
cdr3_length: 15

cdr3_nt: TGTGCCAGCAGTCGGGACAGGGACACTGAAGCTTTCTTT
cdr3_aa: CASSRDRDTEAFF
v_call: TRBV7-2
j_call: TRBJ1-1
clone_size: -
d_call: TRBD1
cdr3_length: 13

cdr3_nt: TGTGCCAGCAGTTCGGGTAGATGGAACTATGGCTACACCTTC
cdr3_aa: CASSSGRWNYGYTF
v_call: TRBV6-5
j_call: TRBJ1-2
clone_size: once
d_call: -
cdr3_length: 14

cdr3_nt: TGTGCCAGCAGTGTCCAGGGGGCCTACGAGCAGTACTTC
cdr3_aa: CASSVQGAYEQYF
v_call: TRBV2
j_call: TRBJ2-7
clone_size: -
d_call: TRBD1
cdr3_length: 13

cdr3_nt: TGTGCCAGCAGTCCCCGCCCCTGGGGACAGTCCTACGAGCAGTACTTC
cdr3_aa: CASSPRPWGQSYEQYF
v_call: TRBV27
j_call: TRBJ2-7
clone_size: -
d_call: TRBD1
cdr3_length: 16

cdr3_nt: TGTGCCAGCAGTCCTCTGTGGAGCGGGGGAACCTACAATGAGCAGTTCTTC
cdr3_aa: CASSPLWSGGTYNEQFF
v_call: TRBV27
j_call: TRBJ2-1
clone_size: once
d_call: TRBD2
cdr3_length: 17

cdr3_nt: TGTGCCAGCAGTTCCGGGACTAGCGGGGGGATGGAGCAGTACTTC
cdr3_aa: CASSSGTSGGMEQYF
v_call: TRBV6-5
j_call: TRBJ2-7
clone_size: -
d_call: TRBD2
cdr3_length: 15

cdr3_nt: TGTGCCAGCAGTTACTCACGGCCCCCGGGCACTGAAGCTTTCTTT
cdr3_aa: CASSYSRPPGTEAFF
v_call: TRBV6-5
j_call: TRBJ1-1
clone_size: few
d_call: -
cdr3_length: 15

cdr3_nt: TGTGCCAGCAGTTTCTTAGCGGGGGGGCCCTACAATGAGCAGTTCTTC
cdr3_aa: CASSFLAGGPYNEQFF
v_call: TRBV6-5
j_call: TRBJ2-1
clone_size: -
d_call: TRBD2
cdr3_length: 16

cdr3_nt: TGTGCCAATTTGGGGCCCCTAAACAATCAGCCCCAGCATTTT
cdr3_aa: CANLGPLNNQPQHF
v_call: TRBV27
j_call: TRBJ1-5
clone_size: -
d_call: -
cdr3_length: 14

cdr3_nt: TGTGCCAGCAGGGGGCCAGGGGTTCAGCCCCAGCATTTT
cdr3_aa: CASRGPGVQPQHF
v_call: TRBV28
j_call: TRBJ1-5
clone_size: -
d_call: -
cdr3_length: 13

cdr3_nt: TGTGCCAGCAGCTTTGGGACGGGACAGGGTTTAGTGGGGGAGCAGTACTTC
cdr3_aa: CASSFGTGQGLVGEQYF
v_call: TRBV7-8
j_call: TRBJ2-7
clone_size: -
d_call: TRBD1
cdr3_length: 17

cdr3_nt: TGTGCCAGCAGCCCAGGGGACAGTCCCTACGAGCAGTACTTC
cdr3_aa: CASSPGDSPYEQYF
v_call: TRBV6-5
j_call: TRBJ2-7
clone_size: -
d_call: TRBD1
cdr3_length: 14

cdr3_nt: TGTGCCAGCAGCTTAGACAGGGGCGATGAGCAGTTCTTC
cdr3_aa: CASSLDRGDEQFF
v_call: TRBV7-9
j_call: TRBJ2-1
clone_size: -
d_call: TRBD1
cdr3_length: 13

cdr3_nt: TGTGCCAGCAGTTTATTCATGCCAGATACGAGCACAGATACGCAGTATTTT
cdr3_aa: CASSLFMPDTSTDTQYF
v_call: TRBV28
j_call: TRBJ2-3
clone_size: few
d_call: -
cdr3_length: 17

cdr3_nt: TGTGCCAGCAGCGGACCAGCGGGGGGAATCGATACGCAGTATTTT
cdr3_aa: CASSGPAGGIDTQYF
v_call: TRBV7-8
j_call: TRBJ2-3
clone_size: -
d_call: TRBD2
cdr3_length: 15

cdr3_nt: TGTGCCAGCAGCTGGGGGACAGGGTACACTGGAGCTTTCTTT
cdr3_aa: CASSWGTGYTGAFF
v_call: TRBV5-6
j_call: TRBJ1-1
clone_size: -
d_call: TRBD1
cdr3_length: 14

cdr3_nt: TGCGCCAGCAGTCACGGGGGGGCGGGTGGGACCCAGTACTTC
cdr3_aa: CASSHGGAGGTQYF
v_call: TRBV10-2
j_call: TRBJ2-5
clone_size: -
d_call: TRBD2
cdr3_length: 14

cdr3_nt: TGTGCCAGCAGTGAAAGATCCGCGTTCTCTGGGGCCAGCGTCCTGACTTTC
cdr3_aa: CASSERSAFSGASVLTF
v_call: TRBV6-1
j_call: TRBJ2-6
clone_size: -
d_call: -
cdr3_length: 17

cdr3_nt: TGTGCCAGCAGCGGCGGGGGAGAGCAGTTCTTC
cdr3_aa: CASSGGGEQFF
v_call: TRBV9
j_call: TRBJ2-1
clone_size: -
d_call: TRBD2
cdr3_length: 11

cdr3_nt: TGTGCCAGCAGCTCCGGGTGGGGCCCCAAAAACATTCAGTACTTC
cdr3_aa: CASSSGWGPKNIQYF
v_call: TRBV14
j_call: TRBJ2-4
clone_size: -
d_call: -
cdr3_length: 15

cdr3_nt: TGTGCCATCAGCGAGGACAGGGCTGAGGGGCTGGCGGATACGCAGTATTTT
cdr3_aa: CAISEDRAEGLADTQYF
v_call: TRBV10-3
j_call: TRBJ2-3
clone_size: -
d_call: TRBD1
cdr3_length: 17

cdr3_nt: TGCGCCAGCAGCGTGGGACAGGGGGCGCCGTCAGATACGCAGTATTTT
cdr3_aa: CASSVGQGAPSDTQYF
v_call: TRBV5-1
j_call: TRBJ2-3
clone_size: once
d_call: TRBD1
cdr3_length: 16

cdr3_nt: TGTGCCAGCAGCTTGGACAGCTCCTACGAGCAGTACTTC
cdr3_aa: CASSLDSSYEQYF
v_call: TRBV7-6
j_call: TRBJ2-7
clone_size: few
d_call: -
cdr3_length: 13

cdr3_nt: TGTGCCAGCAGCTTAACGAGGGGGGGACGGGGTTATAATTCACCCCTCCACTTT
cdr3_aa: CASSLTRGGRGYNSPLHF
v_call: TRBV7-2
j_call: TRBJ1-6
clone_size: -
d_call: -
cdr3_length: 18

cdr3_nt: TGTGCCAGCAGTCCCGACAGACAGGGAACCGGAAACACCATATATTTT
cdr3_aa: CASSPDRQGTGNTIYF
v_call: TRBV27
j_call: TRBJ1-3
clone_size: -
d_call: TRBD1
cdr3_length: 16

cdr3_nt: TGTGCCAGCAGCCCCCCACCTACAGAGTACCAAGAGACCCAGTACTTC
cdr3_aa: CASSPPPTEYQETQYF
v_call: TRBV5-6
j_call: TRBJ2-5
clone_size: -
d_call: -
cdr3_length: 16

cdr3_nt: TGTGCCAGCAGATCCGACCCGGGTGCAGATACGCAGTATTTT
cdr3_aa: CASRSDPGADTQYF
v_call: TRBV7-9
j_call: TRBJ2-3
clone_size: -
d_call: -
cdr3_length: 14

cdr3_nt: TGCGCCAGCAGCTTTCAAGGTGGGACAGCGTATGGCTACACCTTC
cdr3_aa: CASSFQGGTAYGYTF
v_call: TRBV5-1
j_call: TRBJ1-2
clone_size: -
d_call: TRBD1
cdr3_length: 15

cdr3_nt: TGTGCCAGCAGTGCGGAGGCCTACACTGAAGCTTTCTTT
cdr3_aa: CASSAEAYTEAFF
v_call: TRBV6-1
j_call: TRBJ1-1
clone_size: -
d_call: -
cdr3_length: 13

cdr3_nt: TGTGCCAGCAGCTCGGCGGGGGGGTTCACCGGGGAGCTGTTTTTT
cdr3_aa: CASSSAGGFTGELFF
v_call: TRBV7-6
j_call: TRBJ2-2
clone_size: -
d_call: TRBD2
cdr3_length: 15

cdr3_nt: TGTGCCAGTGGGACAGGGCTATATGAAAAACTGTTTTTT
cdr3_aa: CASGTGLYEKLFF
v_call: TRBV28
j_call: TRBJ1-4
clone_size: -
d_call: TRBD1
cdr3_length: 13

cdr3_nt: TGCGCCAGCAGCTTGGATCAGGGATACTATGGCTACACCTTC
cdr3_aa: CASSLDQGYYGYTF
v_call: TRBV5-1
j_call: TRBJ1-2
clone_size: few
d_call: -
cdr3_length: 14

cdr3_nt: TGTGCCAGCAGGCGAGGTCCCGAAATGCTGGATACGCAGTATTTT
cdr3_aa: CASRRGPEMLDTQYF
v_call: TRBV2
j_call: TRBJ2-3
clone_size: -
d_call: -
cdr3_length: 15

cdr3_nt: TGTGCCATCAGTGAGTTGGGGGCGGCCTACAATGAGCAGTTCTTC
cdr3_aa: CAISELGAAYNEQFF
v_call: TRBV10-3
j_call: TRBJ2-1
clone_size: -
d_call: -
cdr3_length: 15

cdr3_nt: TGTGCCAGTACCAGGGAAAGAAGTGGCTACACCTTC
cdr3_aa: CASTRERSGYTF
v_call: TRBV19
j_call: TRBJ1-2
clone_size: -
d_call: -
cdr3_length: 12

cdr3_nt: TGTGCCAGCAGTGACTCTGGTAGCAGGAACACCGGGGAGCTGTTTTTT
cdr3_aa: CASSDSGSRNTGELFF
v_call: TRBV6-4
j_call: TRBJ2-2
clone_size: -
d_call: -
cdr3_length: 16

cdr3_nt: TGTGCCAGCAGCTTTGATAGAGATACGCAGTATTTT
cdr3_aa: CASSFDRDTQYF
v_call: TRBV5-4
j_call: TRBJ2-3
clone_size: once
d_call: -
cdr3_length: 12

cdr3_nt: TGTGCCAGCTCACCCACGGGGTCTAGCTCCTACGAGCAGTACTTC
cdr3_aa: CASSPTGSSSYEQYF
v_call: TRBV18
j_call: TRBJ2-7
clone_size: -
d_call: -
cdr3_length: 15

cdr3_nt: TGTGCCACCAGCAGACCGCTAGCGGGGGTCATGAGTAGCACAGATACGCAGTATTTT
cdr3_aa: CATSRPLAGVMSSTDTQYF
v_call: TRBV15
j_call: TRBJ2-3
clone_size: -
d_call: TRBD2
cdr3_length: 19

cdr3_nt: TGTGCCAGCAGTTACGCTGGAGGGGATTACACTGAAGCTTTCTTT
cdr3_aa: CASSYAGGDYTEAFF
v_call: TRBV6-5
j_call: TRBJ1-1
clone_size: few
d_call: -
cdr3_length: 15

cdr3_nt: TGTGCCAGCAGTTACTCGGACAGGGGGAACTACGAGCAGTACTTC
cdr3_aa: CASSYSDRGNYEQYF
v_call: TRBV6-5
j_call: TRBJ2-7
clone_size: -
d_call: TRBD1
cdr3_length: 15

cdr3_nt: TGTGCCAGCAGCCGACCGGGACAGGCTTACTGGGAGCAGTACTTC
cdr3_aa: CASSRPGQAYWEQYF
v_call: TRBV6-5
j_call: TRBJ2-7
clone_size: few
d_call: TRBD1
cdr3_length: 15

cdr3_nt: TGTGCCAGCGTCAACAGCGGGGGGTTCACCGGGGAGCTGTTTTTT
cdr3_aa: CASVNSGGFTGELFF
v_call: TRBV6-1
j_call: TRBJ2-2
clone_size: -
d_call: TRBD2
cdr3_length: 15

cdr3_nt: TGTGCCAGCAGTGACCAGGGACAGATGATTATGAACACTGAAGCTTTCTTT
cdr3_aa: CASSDQGQMIMNTEAFF
v_call: TRBV6-1
j_call: TRBJ1-1
clone_size: -
d_call: TRBD1
cdr3_length: 17

cdr3_nt: TGTGCCGGCAGCAGAACCCTGGGGGGGAAGGACTACGAGCAGTACTTC
cdr3_aa: CAGSRTLGGKDYEQYF
v_call: TRBV11-2
j_call: TRBJ2-7
clone_size: once
d_call: TRBD2
cdr3_length: 16

cdr3_nt: TGCGCCAGCAGCCAAGTGGGTGAGCGGGGGGAAGAGACCCAGTACTTC
cdr3_aa: CASSQVGERGEETQYF
v_call: TRBV4-1
j_call: TRBJ2-5
clone_size: -
d_call: TRBD2
cdr3_length: 16

cdr3_nt: TGCGCCAGCAGCTTGGGACGGACAAACACCGGGGAGCTGTTTTTT
cdr3_aa: CASSLGRTNTGELFF
v_call: TRBV5-1
j_call: TRBJ2-2
clone_size: -
d_call: -
cdr3_length: 15

cdr3_nt: TGTGCCAGCAGCCTTCGACAGGGGAATAATTCACCCCTCCACTTT
cdr3_aa: CASSLRQGNNSPLHF
v_call: TRBV21-1
j_call: TRBJ1-6
clone_size: -
d_call: -
cdr3_length: 15

cdr3_nt: TGTGCCAGCTACGGGGGACAGGGTGGTGAGCAGTTCTTC
cdr3_aa: CASYGGQGGEQFF
v_call: TRBV11-2
j_call: TRBJ2-1
clone_size: -
d_call: TRBD1
cdr3_length: 13

cdr3_nt: TGTGCCAGCAGCTTTGACAGGGGAAATGAAAAACTGTTTTTT
cdr3_aa: CASSFDRGNEKLFF
v_call: TRBV7-2
j_call: TRBJ1-4
clone_size: -
d_call: TRBD1
cdr3_length: 14

cdr3_nt: TGTGCCAGCAGCAAGCGAACTAGCGGGTACTACGAGCAGTACTTC
cdr3_aa: CASSKRTSGYYEQYF
v_call: TRBV21-1
j_call: TRBJ2-7
clone_size: -
d_call: -
cdr3_length: 15

cdr3_nt: TGTGCCAGCTCACCCCGGGACAGCCGTGAAAAACTGTTTTTT
cdr3_aa: CASSPRDSREKLFF
v_call: TRBV18
j_call: TRBJ1-4
clone_size: -
d_call: TRBD1
cdr3_length: 14